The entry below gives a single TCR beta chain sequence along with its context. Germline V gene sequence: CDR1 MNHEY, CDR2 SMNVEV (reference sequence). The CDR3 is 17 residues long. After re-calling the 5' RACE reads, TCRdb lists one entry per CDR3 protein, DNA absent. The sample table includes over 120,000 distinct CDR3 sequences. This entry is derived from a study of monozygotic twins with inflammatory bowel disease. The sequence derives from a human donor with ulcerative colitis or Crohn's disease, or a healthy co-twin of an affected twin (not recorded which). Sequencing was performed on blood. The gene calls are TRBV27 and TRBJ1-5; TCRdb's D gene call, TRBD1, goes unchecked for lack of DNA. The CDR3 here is CASSFKGQGGINQPQHF.